Shown below are 21 T cell receptor beta chains from a single sample sequenced in a study of siplizumab effects on memory and regulatory T cells. The repertoire was sequenced with immunoSEQ multiplex PCR; TCRdb's copy has only in-frame clones and lacks some. The sample carries 85,000 to 130,000 clones, roughly 92% recorded once. The sample was Tregs sorted from blood. The origin of the receptors is a human donor in good health.

The rearrangement joins TRBV10-3 to TRBJ1-3; D uncertain. Germline loops: CDR1 ENHRY, CDR2 SYGVKD. This CDR3 region has 13 residues. Trimming stripped 4 bases from V and 1 base from J, with 5 bases between. The CDR3 sequence: CAISGSSGNTIYF. The CDR3 DNA is TGTGCCATCAGTGGGTCGTCTGGAAACACCATATATTTT.

The CDR3 DNA reads TGTGCCATCAGTGATGGGAACTCTGGAAACACCATATATTTT. This sequence encodes CAISDGNSGNTIYF. The chain couples TRBV10-3 to TRBJ1-3, with unresolved D. CDR3 length: 14 amino acids. Germline V gives CDR1 ENHRY, CDR2 SYGVKD. The V end lost 3 bases, the J end lost 0 bases, and 6 bases lay between the germline ends.

The chain uses TRBV11-2 and TRBJ2-1; 7 bases are a match to TRBD1. Germline lookup yields CDR1 SGHAT and CDR2 FQNNGV. The CDR3 is made up of 17 amino acids. V lost 5 bases and J lost 9; bases outside the gene matches: 19. CDR3 nucleotide sequence: TGTGCCAGCAGCCTTCGGGTCGGGACAGCTTTCTTGGGTGAGCAGTTCTTC. Protein: CASSLRVGTAFLGEQFF.

This clone has only one observation. The rearrangement joins TRBV5-5 to TRBJ2-2, with a possible D match to TRBD2 (6 bases). Germline-derived CDR1 and CDR2 are SGHKS and YYEKEE (reference sequence). Trimming pared 5 bases from V and 2 bases from J, leaving 19 bases between. CDR3 size: 17 residues. CDR3 bases: TGTGCCAGCAGGCCGGGTCTCGGGAGCGCCAACACCGGGGAGCTGTTTTTT. Its protein is CASRPGLGSANTGELFF.

This clone has just one count. The genes are TRBV6-1 and TRBJ1-2, with D possibly TRBD1 on 5 matching bases. The germline V gene has CDR1 MNHNS and CDR2 SASEGT. The CDR3 spans 13 residues. Trimming took off 4 bases at V and 6 bases at J, with 12 bases between the two ends. CDR3 nucleotides: TGTGCCAGCAGTGCGACTCAGGGAAATGGCTACACCTTC. This sequence encodes CASSATQGNGYTF.

This rearrangement joins TRBV18 to TRBJ2-7; TRBD2 matches at 15 bases. With 3 bases clipped from V and 4 bases from J, the junction kept 4 bases outside the gene matches. The CDR3 spans 16 residues. Germline CDR1 KGHSH, CDR2 LQKENI. CDR3 amino acids: CASSPRTSGGVYEQYF. The CDR3 nucleotides are TGTGCCAGCTCACCGAGGACTAGCGGGGGGGTATACGAGCAGTACTTC. Looking up the rest from reference TRBV18 and TRBJ2-7 gives the full variable domain: NAGVMQNPRHLVRRRGQEARLRCSPMKGHSHVYWYRQLPEEGLKFMVYLQKENIIDESGMPKERFSAEFPKEGPSILRIQQVVRGDSAAYFCASSPRTSGGVYEQYFGPGTRLTVT.

The chain joins TRBV25-1 to TRBJ2-2; 9 bases fit TRBD1. V shed 10 bases and J 3 bases; nucleotides not matched to a gene: 6. CDR1 and CDR2 (germline): MGHDK, SYGVNS. The CDR3 runs to 14 residues. CDR3 bases: TGTGCCACCCAAGACAGGGGGGACACCGGGGAGCTGTTTTTT. It specifies CATQDRGDTGELFF.

In its sample, this clone was seen once. The chain couples TRBV19 to TRBJ2-7, with 9 positions matching TRBD1. There are 16 residues in the CDR3. J gave up 0 bases and V 6 bases, and 9 bases lay outside the gene matches. CDR1 is LNHDA, CDR2 SQIVND, per germline (reference sequence). The CDR3 loop is CASRLVGTGSSYEQYF. The CDR3 region has the DNA TGTGCCAGTAGGTTGGTCGGGACAGGGAGCTCCTACGAGCAGTACTTC.

The chain carries TRBV11-3 and TRBJ2-1, with 7 bases aligning to TRBD1. This CDR3 has 15 amino acids. CDR1 and CDR2 from the germline V gene are SGHNT and YENEEA. Trimming took 6 bases from V and 1 from J; bases not matched to a gene: 6. The CDR3 region is CASRSRDRSYNEQFF. As DNA, the CDR3 is TGTGCCAGCAGAAGCCGGGACAGATCCTACAATGAGCAGTTCTTC.

This chain uses TRBV11-3 with TRBJ2-7; TRBD2 might be the D (6 bases). This CDR3 has 16 residues. V was clipped by 0 bases and J by 1 base, with 13 bases between them. Germline values: CDR1 SGHNT, CDR2 YENEEA. CDR3 nucleotide sequence: TGTGCCAGCAGCTTAGAATTGCGGGATGGATCCTACGAGCAGTACTTC. This sequence encodes CASSLELRDGSYEQYF.

The chain employs TRBV2 and TRBJ1-5; D is undetermined. Germline V CDR1 and CDR2: SNHLY, FYNNEI. This CDR3 comprises 13 residues. The CDR3 loop is CASATYSNQPQHF. CDR3 DNA: TGTGCGAGCGCCACTTATAGCAATCAGCCCCAGCATTTT.

V gene TRBV12-1 combines with J gene TRBJ2-4; TRBD2, as called in the table, went unchecked against the DNA. TRBV12-1 is labeled a pseudogene. This CDR3 region has 18 residues. The CDR3 loop is CASTAGLAGVLAKNIQYF. The CDR3 DNA is TGTGCCAGTACCGCCGGACTAGCGGGAGTACTAGCCAAAAACATTCAGTACTTC.

The CDR3 DNA sequence: TGCGCCAGCAGCTTGGGACGCGGGGACGAGCAGTTCTTC. Translation: CASSLGRGDEQFF. The rearrangement uses TRBV5-1 and TRBJ2-1; TRBD2 might be the D (6 bases). CDR3 length equals 13 residues. Per germline, CDR1 SGHRS and CDR2 YFSETQ. The germline V and J ends were trimmed by 0 bases and 10 bases, with 11 bases remaining between them.

In nucleotides, the CDR3 is TGTGCCAGCAGTCCAGACAGGGGTACCTATGGCTACACCTTC. It is translated as CASSPDRGTYGYTF. This sequence joins TRBV27 and TRBJ1-2, with 8 bases fitting TRBD1. Per the germline V gene, CDR1 is MNHEY and CDR2 is SMNVEV (reference sequence). Trimming cost V 5 bases and J 4 bases; bases outside gene matches: 6. The CDR3 runs 14 residues.

J is TRBJ1-4 and V is TRBV4-2; D remains unclear. Deletions cut 6 bases from V and 2 bases from J, with 7 bases between. This CDR3 is built from 13 residues. CDR1 LGHNA and CDR2 YNFKEQ come from the germline V gene. The DNA for the CDR3 is TGTGCCAGCAGGAAAAATACTAATGAAAAACTGTTTTTT. Protein sequence: CASRKNTNEKLFF.

This clone was seen a single time. This chain joins TRBV6-5 and TRBJ1-2; D possibly corresponds to TRBD1 (6 bases). This CDR3 comprises 15 residues. V was clipped by 4 bases and J by 5 bases, with 17 bases between them. Germline CDR1 MNHEY, CDR2 SVGAGI. Here the CDR3 reads CASSLSKDRPYGYTF. DNA of the CDR3: TGTGCCAGCAGTTTGTCAAAGGACAGACCATATGGCTACACCTTC.

On this clone: The same CDR3 also results from other DNA sequences found in this sample. The chain joins TRBV5-1 to TRBJ2-5; TRBD1 might be the D (5 bases). Trimming pared 0 bases from V and 1 base from J, leaving 7 bases between. This CDR3 is 14 amino acids long. Germline V gives CDR1 SGHRS, CDR2 YFSETQ. The CDR3 region has the DNA TGCGCCAGCAGCTTGGGGGGCGTCCAAGAGACCCAGTACTTC. This codes for CASSLGGVQETQYF.

This chain uses TRBV9 with TRBJ2-7, with TRBD2 matching 10 bases. The CDR3 loop spans 16 amino acids. Germline CDR1 SGDLS, CDR2 YYNGEE. The V gene end was trimmed by 4 bases and the J gene end by 3 bases; junction bases not matched to a gene: 10. CDR3 in amino acids: CASSPLPAGGSYEQYF. The CDR3 DNA is TGTGCCAGCAGCCCACTCCCAGCGGGAGGGAGCTACGAGCAGTACTTC.

The rearrangement links TRBV10-3 to TRBJ1-2, with D possibly being TRBD1 (6 bases). Germline assignment: CDR1 ENHRY and CDR2 SYGVKD. The CDR3 length is 16 residues. V gave up 6 bases and J gave up 0 bases, with 17 bases separating them. The CDR3 is CAISEGKRTANYGYTF. CDR3 coding DNA: TGTGCCATCAGCGAGGGGAAGCGGACAGCTAACTATGGCTACACCTTC.

The V gene is TRBV30, the J gene TRBJ1-1; D gene unclear. Trimming stripped 3 bases from V and 3 bases from J, with 14 bases between. In germline, CDR1 is GTSNPN, CDR2 SVGIG (reference sequence). This CDR3 spans 14 amino acids. This CDR3 reads CAWRPPTKYTEAFF. As DNA, the CDR3 is TGTGCCTGGAGACCCCCCACAAAATACACTGAAGCTTTCTTT.

The V and J genes are TRBV2 and TRBJ2-1; 14 bases fit TRBD2. CDR3 length: 18 amino acids. Germline-derived CDR1 and CDR2 are SNHLY and FYNNEI. V dropped 8 bases and J dropped 2; count of bases not matched to a gene: 11. CDR3 coding DNA: TGTGCCAGCCTACCCCGACTAGCGGGGGGGCACGCCTACAATGAGCAGTTCTTC. Translating it yields CASLPRLAGGHAYNEQFF.